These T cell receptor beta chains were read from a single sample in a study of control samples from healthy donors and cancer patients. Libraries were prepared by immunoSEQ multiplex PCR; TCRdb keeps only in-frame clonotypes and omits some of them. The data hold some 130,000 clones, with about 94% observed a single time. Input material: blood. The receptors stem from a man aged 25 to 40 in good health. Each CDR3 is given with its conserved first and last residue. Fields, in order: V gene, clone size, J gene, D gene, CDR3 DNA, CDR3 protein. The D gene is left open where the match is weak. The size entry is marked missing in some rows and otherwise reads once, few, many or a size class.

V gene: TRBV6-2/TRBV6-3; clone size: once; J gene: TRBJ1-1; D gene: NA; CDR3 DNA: TGTGCCAGCAGCCGTTCCGAGGGCCCTGAAGCTTTCTTT; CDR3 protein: CASSRSEGPEAFF
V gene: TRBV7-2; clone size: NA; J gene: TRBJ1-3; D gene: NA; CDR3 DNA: TGTGCCAGCAGCTTAGTTCGTGCAGTGGACACCATATATTTT; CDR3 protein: CASSLVRAVDTIYF
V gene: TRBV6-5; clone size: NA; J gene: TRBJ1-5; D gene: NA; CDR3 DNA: TGTGCCGGGGGGGGCGCGGGTCAGCCCCAGCATTTT; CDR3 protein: CAGGGAGQPQHF
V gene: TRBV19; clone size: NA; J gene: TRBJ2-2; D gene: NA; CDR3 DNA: TGTGCCAGTAGTATGGTAGGGATGAACACCGGGGAGCTGTTTTTT; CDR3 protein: CASSMVGMNTGELFF
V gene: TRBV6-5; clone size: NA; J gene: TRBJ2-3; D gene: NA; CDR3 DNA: TGTGCCAGCAGTTACTCGACGGCTAGCACAGATACGCAGTATTTT; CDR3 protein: CASSYSTASTDTQYF
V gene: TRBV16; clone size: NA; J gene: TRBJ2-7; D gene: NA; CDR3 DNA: TGTGCCAGCAGCCCGCCTGGGGGTTGGAGGAACGAGCAGTACTTC; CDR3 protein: CASSPPGGWRNEQYF
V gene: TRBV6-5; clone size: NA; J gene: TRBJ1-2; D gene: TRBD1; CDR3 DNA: TGTGCCAGCAGTTATGACAGGGTTTCCTATGGCTACACCTTC; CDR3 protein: CASSYDRVSYGYTF
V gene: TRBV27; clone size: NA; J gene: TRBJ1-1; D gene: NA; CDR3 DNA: TGTGCCAGCAGTTTAAGGCGGGCGTGGTCTGAAGCTTTCTTT; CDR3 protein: CASSLRRAWSEAFF
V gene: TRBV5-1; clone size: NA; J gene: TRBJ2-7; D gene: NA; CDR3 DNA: TGCGCCAGCAGCTTGGCGGACGGCAGCTCCTACGAGCAGTACTTC; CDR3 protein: CASSLADGSSYEQYF
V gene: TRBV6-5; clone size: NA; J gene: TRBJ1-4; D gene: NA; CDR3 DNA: TGTGCCAGCAGCAAGTGGGGGGCAACTAATGAAAAACTGTTTTTT; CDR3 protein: CASSKWGATNEKLFF
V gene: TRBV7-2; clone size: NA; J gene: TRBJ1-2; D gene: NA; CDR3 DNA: TGTGCCAGCAGCCCGTTAGCGGGCAGAGACGGCTACACCTTC; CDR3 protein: CASSPLAGRDGYTF
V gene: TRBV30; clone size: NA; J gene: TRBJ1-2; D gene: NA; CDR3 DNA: TGTGCCTGGAGTGTATCAGGGACGCATGGCTACACCTTC; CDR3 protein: CAWSVSGTHGYTF
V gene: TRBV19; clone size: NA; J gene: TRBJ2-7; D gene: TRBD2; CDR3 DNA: TGTGCCAGTAGTTCAAGCGGGGCGGTCCCCTACGAGCAGTACTTC; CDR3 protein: CASSSSGAVPYEQYF
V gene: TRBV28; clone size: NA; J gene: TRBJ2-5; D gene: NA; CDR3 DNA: TGTGCCAGCAGGCAAGGGGGGCACGGGACCCAGTACTTC; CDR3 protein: CASRQGGHGTQYF
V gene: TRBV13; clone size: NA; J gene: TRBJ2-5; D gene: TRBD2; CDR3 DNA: TGTGCCAGCAGCCCCTCGTTCGGGGAGGGCCAAGAGACCCAGTACTTC; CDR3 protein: CASSPSFGEGQETQYF
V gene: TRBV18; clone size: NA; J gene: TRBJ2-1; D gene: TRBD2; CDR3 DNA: TGTGCCAGCTCACCTACATTGAGCGGGGGGGCCCCCAATGAGCAGTTCTTC; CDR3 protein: CASSPTLSGGAPNEQFF
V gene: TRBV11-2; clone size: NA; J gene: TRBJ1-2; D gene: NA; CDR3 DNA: TGTGCCAGCAGCTCCTCCGGGGGACGGCTGAGTCGTAAAGGCTACACCTTC; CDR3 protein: CASSSSGGRLSRKGYTF
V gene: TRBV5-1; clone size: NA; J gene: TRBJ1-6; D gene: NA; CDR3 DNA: TGCGCCAGCAGCTTGGTAGTGGGAAATTCACCCCTCCACTTT; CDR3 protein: CASSLVVGNSPLHF
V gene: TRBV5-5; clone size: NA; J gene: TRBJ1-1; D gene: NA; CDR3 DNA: TGTGCCAGCAGCCCTCAGCAGGGGTGGGACACTGAAGCTTTCTTT; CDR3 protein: CASSPQQGWDTEAFF
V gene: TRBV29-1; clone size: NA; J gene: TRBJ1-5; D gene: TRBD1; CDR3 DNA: TGCAGCGTCTCCAAGGACAGGACAAATCAGCCCCAGCATTTT; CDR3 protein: CSVSKDRTNQPQHF
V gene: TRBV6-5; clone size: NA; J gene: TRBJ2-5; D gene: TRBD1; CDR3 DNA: TGTGCCAGCAGTTCTTCACAGGGGACGGAAGAGACCCAGTACTTC; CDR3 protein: CASSSSQGTEETQYF
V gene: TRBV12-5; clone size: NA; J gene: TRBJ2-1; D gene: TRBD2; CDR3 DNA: TGTGCTAGTGCCGCCGGGACTAGTCCCCCCGAGCAGTTCTTC; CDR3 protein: CASAAGTSPPEQFF
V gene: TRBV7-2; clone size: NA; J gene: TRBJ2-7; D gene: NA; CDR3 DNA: TGTGCCAGCAGCTTGGACAACTACGAGCAGTACTTC; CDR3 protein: CASSLDNYEQYF
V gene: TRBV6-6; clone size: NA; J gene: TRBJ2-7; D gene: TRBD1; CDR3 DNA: TGTGCCAGCAGACCAGGGACAGGTGGATTCGGGCAGTACTTC; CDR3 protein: CASRPGTGGFGQYF
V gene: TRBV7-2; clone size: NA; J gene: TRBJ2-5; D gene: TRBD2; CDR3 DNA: TGTGCCAGCAGTTCCGGGACTAGCGGTCCAGGGGAGACCCAGTACTTC; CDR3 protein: CASSSGTSGPGETQYF
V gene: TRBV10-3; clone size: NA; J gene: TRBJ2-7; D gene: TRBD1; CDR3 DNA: TGTGCCGCCAGGCCGGGACAGGGGGCATTTGAGCAGTACTTC; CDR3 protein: CAARPGQGAFEQYF
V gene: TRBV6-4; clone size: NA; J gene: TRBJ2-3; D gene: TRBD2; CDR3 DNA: TGTGCCAGCAGCCGGACTAGCGGCACAGATACGCAGTATTTT; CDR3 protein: CASSRTSGTDTQYF
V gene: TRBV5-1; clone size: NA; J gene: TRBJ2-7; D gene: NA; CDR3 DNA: TGCGCCAGCAGCCCATCTCAGGCCCCCTACGTCGAGCAGTACTTC; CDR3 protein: CASSPSQAPYVEQYF
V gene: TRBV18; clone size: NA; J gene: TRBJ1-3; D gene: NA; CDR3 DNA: TGTGCCAGCTCACTCCTGGAAGTCTCCTCTGGAAACACCATATATTTT; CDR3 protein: CASSLLEVSSGNTIYF
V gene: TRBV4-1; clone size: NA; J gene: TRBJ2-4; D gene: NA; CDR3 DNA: TGCGCCAGCAGCCAAGCAAGGACTGGCACTTCGGTTCAGTACTTC; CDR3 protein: CASSQARTGTSVQYF
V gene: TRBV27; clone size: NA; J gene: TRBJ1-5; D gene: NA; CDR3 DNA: TGTGCCAGCAGTTTATCTGGGTATCAGCCCCAGCATTTT; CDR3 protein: CASSLSGYQPQHF
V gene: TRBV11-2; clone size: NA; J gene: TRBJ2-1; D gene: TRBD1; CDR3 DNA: TGTGCCAGCAGCATACAGGGACAGGGGGCTAAGAATGAGCAGTTCTTC; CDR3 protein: CASSIQGQGAKNEQFF
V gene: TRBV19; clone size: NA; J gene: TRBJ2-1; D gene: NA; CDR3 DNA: TGTGCCAGTACCGACACGTACAATGAGCAGTTCTTC; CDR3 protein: CASTDTYNEQFF
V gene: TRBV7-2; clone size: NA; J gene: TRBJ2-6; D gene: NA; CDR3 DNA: TGTGCCAGCAGCTTAATCGGGACCTTTGGGGCCAACGTCCTGACTTTC; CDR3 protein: CASSLIGTFGANVLTF